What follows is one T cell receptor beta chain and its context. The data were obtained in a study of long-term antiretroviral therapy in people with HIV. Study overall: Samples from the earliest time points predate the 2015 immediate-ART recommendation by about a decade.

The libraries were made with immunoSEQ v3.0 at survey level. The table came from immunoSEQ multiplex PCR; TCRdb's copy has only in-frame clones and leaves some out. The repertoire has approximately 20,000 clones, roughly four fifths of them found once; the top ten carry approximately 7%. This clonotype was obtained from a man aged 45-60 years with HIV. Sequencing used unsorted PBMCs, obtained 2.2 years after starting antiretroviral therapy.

CDR3 in amino acids: CASSSVDRAKWETQYF. The CDR3 bases are TGTGCCAGCAGTTCCGTGGACAGGGCAAAATGGGAGACCCAGTACTTC. The chain is built from TRBV28 and TRBJ2-5, with 8 bases that match TRBD1. Germline CDR1 reads MDHEN; CDR2 reads SYDVKM. The CDR3 covers 16 residues. Trimming at V came to 4 bases and at J to 5 bases, leaving 12 bases not matched to a gene.